This T cell receptor (beta chain) was identified during a study of cytomegalovirus exposure and HLA in healthy donors (dated by TCRdb to the late 2010s). About the investigation overall: According to an earlier analysis of several hundred of the donors, about 179 million T cells yielded over 90 million unique TCR beta sequences and about 280 Gb of sequence data. The study used immunosequencing to profile the T cell repertoires of approximately 690 subjects and linked those repertoires to cytomegalovirus serostatus. To decide whether each TCR beta V gene segment behaved as functional or pseudogenic, an earlier analysis of approximately 590 of the donors relied on high-throughput TCR beta sequencing. Donor age, sex, ethnicity and CMV serostatus were collected together with the repertoire data. In a later genetic analysis, genome-wide SNP genotypes for about 65% of the roughly 670 donors were used, and that subset was treated as a discovery cohort. Besides the first cohort of more than 650 subjects, a separate validation cohort made up of about 120 different subjects was used. The study aimed to test whether signatures of past pathogen exposure could be identified by cataloging public T cell receptors. Of the roughly 400 genotyped donors, roughly 85% fell in the genetic ancestry cluster associated with self-reported Caucasian donors. All discovery cohort repertoires had been generated using a single sequencing platform. Among 350 to 400 genotyped donors of the cohort, an average of about 240,000 unique TCR beta nucleotide sequences were sequenced per donor, about a sixth of them non-productive. The later analysis used no new phenotypic data to find candidate immune exposures, relying instead on TCR beta sequences and their occurrence across donors. In a later analysis, previously published TCR beta repertoires from about 640 donors were re-analyzed and high-resolution HLA genotyping was added so that TCR occurrence patterns could be studied. Typing coverage differed by locus: A, B, C, DRB1 and DQB1 were typed in roughly 620-630 donors, DQA1 in about 510, DPA1 in 600 to 610, and DPB1 in just under 490. Class I and class II HLA loci were covered by the typing at four-digit resolution. Approximately 310 gigabases of sequencing data and approximately 84 million unique TCR sequences were included in an early release covering 550 to 800 HLA-typed donors. Because of strong linkage in the cohort, a few DR-DQ haplotypes were treated as single units for association and clustering. The study combined high-throughput TCR immunosequencing, statistical association of individual TCRs with disease status, and machine learning to predict cytomegalovirus infection status.

In the case of this clone: Its target antigen remains unknown. The input lacks base qualities; no much larger clone sits a single base away.

The receptor library was made with the immunoSEQ multiplex PCR assay. The multiplex PCR relied on a mix of 60 forward primers for TCR Vbeta segments and 13 reverse primers for TCR Jbeta segments. The CDR3 region of rearranged TCR beta genes was amplified from genomic DNA with a multiplex PCR assay. Amplified TCR beta libraries were sequenced as 87-base-pair reads on the Illumina HiSeq System. As for the original processing: A later analysis tallied roughly 76 million unique TCR beta chains across the 666 repertoires, and about 12 million of those chains were shared by two or more donors. A nearest-neighbor algorithm error-corrected the raw reads and collapsed the reads into unique sequences, merging closely related sequences to remove PCR and sequencing errors. Alignment of CDR3 sequences to IMGT reference sequences was used to assign V, D and J gene segments. For a sequence to be retained, at least a six-nucleotide match to both a V gene segment and a J gene segment was required. Rearrangements were called productive when the CDR3 lacked stop codons and stayed in frame with V and J; all others were non-productive. CDR3 was defined by IMGT convention, running from the second conserved V-encoded cysteine to the conserved J-encoded phenylalanine. The earlier analysis of 500 to 600 of the donors excluded sequences that lacked an unambiguous match to a single V gene segment. In an earlier analysis of about 590 of the donors, a V segment was called functional when productive rearrangements were above 56.7%, and segregating when the standard deviation between donors exceeded 5%. A statistical classification framework was built to diagnose cytomegalovirus status from the catalog of TCR beta chain sequences. In a later analysis, V and J genes were assigned by comparing TCR nucleotide sequences against IMGT/GENE-DB human TR gene sequences. In a later analysis, CDR3 sequences and most-parsimonious VDJ recombination scenarios were assigned using the TCRdist pipeline. In a later analysis, every TCR beta chain was defined by the combination of its CDR3 amino acid sequence and its V-gene family, and reads without a unique V-gene family were dropped. To address suspected cross-contamination and a sequencing artifact, a later analysis removed 450 to 700 highly shared, low-generation-probability nucleotide sequences. A later analysis calculated a clonal expansion index for each public chain from normalized within-repertoire ranks of inferred template counts. In a later analysis, generation probabilities were computed with a VDJ recombination model fitted to out-of-frame rearrangements, and the resulting probabilities were checked against IGoR. In a later analysis, hypergeometric tests were used to score TCR-TCR, TCR-HLA and TCR-CMV co-occurrence, with a repertoire-size bias correction applied to TCR pairs. To estimate false discovery rates, a later analysis permuted the HLA or CMV assignments 20 times. A later analysis grouped co-occurring TCRs with DBSCAN, adding TCRdist sequence similarity when clustering within HLA-allele-positive subsets. Co-occurrence clustering excluded repertoires with fewer than 30,000 or more than 120,000 public chains, plus five with anomalous nucleotide sharing. This immuneACCESS table, as held by TCRdb, lists in-frame sequences with V and J called but not all clones. Of the missing ones, under half trace to an unresolved V gene in checked studies; the others have no known cause. The D gene and trimming were derived from the DNA, and the V and J assignments and clone size from that table. Across this sample there are about 190,000 clones, with 74% seen only once. Together, the top ten hold 2.5% to 4% of the sample.

Overall study results and their limits: The classifier was reported to diagnose cytomegalovirus status with high specificity and sensitivity in both the original cohort and the validation cohort. Compared with the roughly 700-donor mean, donors in an Asian-associated ancestry cluster had fewer N-insertions in productive TCRs, according to a later genetic analysis. Specific HLA alleles were associated with 16,951 TCR beta sequences at a false discovery rate of 0.05 in a later analysis. Across donors, most TCR sequences were observed very rarely, whereas some public TCRs were present in many individuals. A group of highly shared sequence variants was considered likely to be a technical artifact of the sequencing pipeline. Correlated functional status among segregating V segments might reflect linkage disequilibrium, but an unknown experimental factor could not be ruled out. According to a later analysis, most CMV-associated TCR beta chains appeared to be HLA-restricted, and the HLA associations seemed to be driven largely by CMV exposure. In vitro tests confirmed that three of the cytomegalovirus-associated TCR beta chains recognize cytomegalovirus antigens. Broadly in line with IMGT annotations, most TCR beta V segments showed up in productive rearrangements about 87% or about 30% of the time in an earlier analysis of approximately 600 of the donors. CMV serostatus was the only immune exposure information available for the cohort. This cohort had only TCR beta chains sequenced, and the lack of alpha or paired-chain data limited which features could be detected. An association between a missense DCLRE1C variant and V-gene and J-gene trimming of TCR beta chains was found in a later genetic analysis and replicated in an independent cohort. A further reported finding was that TCR beta sequences accurately predicted the HLA-A and HLA-B alleles for most subjects in the first cohort. Strong co-occurrence of HLA alleles, especially DR and DQ, made assigning TCR associations to individual alleles difficult. In a later analysis, TCR association rates were found to vary across HLA loci, with the most associated TCRs seen for DRB1 alleles and the fewest for HLA-C alleles. Because HLA typing was missing for some donors at each locus, association tests included only the typed subset. The presence/absence analyses assumed that sequencing depth was roughly uniform across donors, and that assumption may not be true. Roughly 17 rarely observed V segments, including chromosome 9 orphons, were excluded from the earlier analysis of just under 600 of the donors because counts were too low. The study listed approximately 160 TCR beta chains as associated with cytomegalovirus. The authors suggested that the approach could potentially be generalized to other disease states and immunological phenotypes. A later analysis reported that several top co-occurrence clusters appeared linked to parvovirus B19, influenza, CMV and Epstein-Barr virus. A later analysis found that HLA-associated TCR beta chains were more clonally expanded and had lower generation probabilities than equally common non-associated chains.

In total, more than 500 healthy bone marrow donors made up the cohort. All cohort members were sampled while nominally healthy, although unrecorded immune exposures were likely present. The donor was CMV seropositive and belonged to the group of around 300 seropositive cohort members. A peripheral blood sample was collected from each donor, and TCR beta sequencing was performed on peripheral blood mononuclear cells. Genomic DNA was extracted from the blood cell samples with the Qiagen DNeasy Blood Extraction Kit. The sequenced sample consisted of PBMCs. The sequence came from a woman aged 25 to 39 in good health and CMV-seropositive.

The DNA is TGTGCCAGCAGTTTGGGGCGGTTCAGCACAGATACGCAGTATTTT. This is translated as CASSLGRFSTDTQYF. The chain links TRBV27 with TRBJ2-3, with a weak D call of TRBD1 (5 bases match). At the junction V is shortened by 3 bases and J by 0 bases, with 10 bases in between. There are 15 amino acids in the CDR3, from cysteine to phenylalanine inclusive. Only the CDR3 part of the read is kept: 45 bases, read in frame from the first base. The germline V gene encodes CDR1 MNHEY and CDR2 SMNVEV (reference sequence).